Presented here are 26 T cell receptor beta chains from one specimen sequenced in a study of shared clonotypes between healthy human individuals. TCRdb's table, derived via immunoSEQ multiplex PCR, lists solely in-frame clones and lacks some. Seen here are roughly 850,000 clones, approximately 96% observed once, and the top ten hold under 0.25%. Terminally differentiated effector memory CD45RA+ cells were excluded by CCR7 positive selection of CD45RO-negative cells. Sequenced input: naive CD8+ T cells sorted from blood. These receptors were obtained from a man aged 25-40 years in good health.

This clone was recorded only once. The rearrangement links TRBV7-8 to TRBJ2-7; a possible D gene is TRBD2 (6 bases). The V gene's germline CDR1 is SGHVS and CDR2 FQNEAQ. The V end was cut by 2 bases, the J end by 0 bases, with 11 bases between. The CDR3 runs to 15 residues. The CDR3 bases are TGTGCCAGCAGCTTACCCAGACTAGTCTCCTACGAGCAGTACTTC. Amino acids: CASSLPRLVSYEQYF.

The chain is built from TRBV7-8 and TRBJ1-5; D unresolved. CDR3 length: 15 amino acids. V was clipped by 2 bases and J by 4 bases, with 12 bases between them. CDR1 and CDR2 from the germline V gene are SGHVS and FQNEAQ. The CDR3 nucleotides are TGTGCCAGCAGCTTAACCCCGGGCGCGAATCAGCCCCAGCATTTT. Residues: CASSLTPGANQPQHF.

J is TRBJ2-7 and V is TRBV9; maybe TRBD2 (5 bases). Germline V gene data show CDR1 as SGDLS and CDR2 as YYNGEE. Trimming shortened V by 3 bases and J by 4 bases, and 14 bases separated the two germline ends. The CDR3 length is 14 residues. The CDR3: CASSAGSTKYEQYF. The CDR3 nucleotides read TGTGCCAGCAGCGCGGGGAGCACTAAGTACGAGCAGTACTTC. Complete variable domain (other parts from reference TRBV9 and TRBJ2-7): DSGVTQTPKHLITATGQRVTLRCSPRSGDLSVYWYQQSLDQGLQFLIQYYNGEERAKGNILERFSAQQFPDLHSELNLSSLELGDSALYFCASSAGSTKYEQYFGPGTRLTVT.

As to this clone: The sample contains more than one DNA sequence encoding this CDR3. The rearrangement joins TRBV27 to TRBJ1-5, with a possible D match to TRBD1 (6 bases). Per germline, CDR1 MNHEY and CDR2 SMNVEV (reference sequence). The V end was cut by 1 base, the J end by 4 bases, with 8 bases between. The CDR3 totals 14 residues. CDR3 amino acids: CASSLFRGNQPQHF. The CDR3 DNA reads TGTGCCAGCAGTTTATTCAGGGGTAATCAGCCCCAGCATTTT.

The J gene is TRBJ2-7, the V gene TRBV19; tentatively, D is TRBD1 (6 bases). The length of the CDR3 is 14 residues. Trimming left V 3 bases short and J 5 bases short, with 14 bases between. CDR1 is LNHDA, CDR2 SQIVND, per germline (reference sequence). Written as DNA, the CDR3 is TGTGCCAGTAGTATGGATCAGGGGACAAACGAGCAGTACTTC. It specifies CASSMDQGTNEQYF.

The chain links TRBV6-1 to TRBJ2-7; 8 nucleotides align to TRBD1. V was clipped by 4 bases and J by 4 bases; unmatched bases: 12. The CDR3 totals 16 residues. Germline assignment: CDR1 MNHNS and CDR2 SASEGT. CDR3 in DNA: TGTGCCAGCAGTGGAGCTGCGACAGGGGCTGGGTACGAGCAGTACTTC. It is translated as CASSGAATGAGYEQYF.

With respect to this clone: Other nucleotide sequences from this sample produce the same CDR3. CDR3 residues: CASSPGLAGYEQYF. CDR3 DNA sequence: TGTGCCAGTAGTCCCGGACTAGCGGGATACGAGCAGTACTTC. The genes are TRBV19 and TRBJ2-7, with 12 bases that match TRBD2. Germline-derived CDR1 and CDR2 are LNHDA and SQIVND (reference sequence). The CDR3 is made up of 14 amino acids. J gave up 4 bases and V 5 bases, and 3 bases lay outside the gene matches.

This clone was recorded once. The chain combines TRBV7-9 with TRBJ2-2; TRBD1 agrees at 7 bases. The CDR3 spans 17 residues. Germline trimming cut 5 bases from V and 0 bases from J; bases unmatched to any gene: 9. CDR1 and CDR2 from the germline V gene are SEHNR and FQNEAQ (reference sequence). The DNA for the CDR3 is TGTGCCAGCAGCGGCGCACCGGGACAGCCGAACACCGGGGAGCTGTTTTTT. Its protein product is CASSGAPGQPNTGELFF.

The chain combines TRBV27 with TRBJ1-5; D remains ambiguous. The germline V gene encodes CDR1 MNHEY and CDR2 SMNVEV (reference sequence). The CDR3 runs to 15 residues. Trimming cost V 5 bases and J 6 bases, with 17 bases left between them. The CDR3 DNA sequence: TGTGCCAGCAGTCCATCTCTGGAGGGATCTCAGCCCCAGCATTTT. Translating gives CASSPSLEGSQPQHF.

The chain couples TRBV13 to TRBJ2-7; D is tentatively TRBD1 or TRBD2 (6 bases each). Trimming took off 5 bases at V and 0 bases at J, with 17 bases between the two ends. Germline V gene data show CDR1 as PRHDT and CDR2 as FYEKMQ (reference sequence). CDR3 length equals 16 residues. The CDR3 nucleotides are TGTGCCAGCAGCGCCGCGGGACAACGATACTCCTACGAGCAGTACTTC. Translating it yields CASSAAGQRYSYEQYF.

The J gene is TRBJ2-3, the V gene TRBV7-9; 8 bases map to TRBD1. The CDR3 sequence is 15 residues long. Germline assignment: CDR1 SEHNR and CDR2 FQNEAQ (reference sequence). Trimming cost V 5 bases and J 5 bases; bases outside gene matches: 9. The CDR3, as DNA: TGTGCCAGCAGCAGAGGACAGGGTTTGGGAGATACGCAGTATTTT. Protein sequence: CASSRGQGLGDTQYF. Full variable domain (missing parts from reference TRBV7-9 and TRBJ2-3): DTGVSQNPRHKITKRGQNVTFRCDPISEHNRLYWYRQTLGQGPEFLTYFQNEAQLEKSRLLSDRFSAERPKGSFSTLEIQRTEQGDSAMYLCASSRGQGLGDTQYFGPGTRLTVL.

The J gene is TRBJ2-1, the V gene TRBV9; 13 bases fit TRBD2. V trimming: 3 bases; J trimming: 8 bases; junction bases outside the gene matches: 2. This CDR3 has 14 amino acids. Germline V lookup: CDR1 SGDLS, CDR2 YYNGEE. In nucleotides, the CDR3 is TGTGCCAGCAGCGGGACTAGCGGGAGCGATGAGCAGTTCTTC. Translated: CASSGTSGSDEQFF. The complete variable domain, with remaining parts taken from reference TRBV9 and TRBJ2-1, reads DSGVTQTPKHLITATGQRVTLRCSPRSGDLSVYWYQQSLDQGLQFLIQYYNGEERAKGNILERFSAQQFPDLHSELNLSSLELGDSALYFCASSGTSGSDEQFFGPGTRLTVL.

The chain's CDR3 is CASSERTEGRLFF. The CDR3 DNA is TGTGCCAGCAGTGAACGGACGGAGGGGAGACTGTTTTTT. The genes are TRBV25-1 and TRBJ1-4, with D perhaps TRBD1 (5 bases). The CDR3 consists of 13 residues. The V end lost 2 bases, the J end lost 13 bases, and 14 bases lay between the germline ends. Germline-derived CDR1 and CDR2 are MGHDK and SYGVNS.

This clone occurred once. The chain combines TRBV29-1 with TRBJ2-1, with TRBD2 as a possible D gene (5 bases). Germline-derived CDR1 and CDR2 are SQVTM and ANQGSEA. Trimming took 1 base from V and 1 from J, leaving 14 bases between them. The CDR3 runs 16 residues. The CDR3 sequence: CSVEGLEAASYNEQFF. The CDR3 region has the DNA TGCAGCGTTGAAGGATTGGAGGCTGCTTCCTACAATGAGCAGTTCTTC.

This chain connects TRBV5-1 to TRBJ2-7; D is undetermined. CDR3 length: 12 amino acids. CDR1 SGHRS and CDR2 YFSETQ come from the germline V gene. Trimming shortened V by 5 bases and J by 1 base, and 7 bases separated the two germline ends. The CDR3 is CASRGPSYEQYF. The CDR3 region has the DNA TGCGCCAGCAGAGGACCATCCTACGAGCAGTACTTC.

J is TRBJ2-7 and V is TRBV7-2; TRBD1 matches at 7 bases. The germline gives CDR1 SGHTA, CDR2 FQGNSA. V gave up 4 bases and J gave up 4 bases; unmatched junction bases: 7. This CDR3 has 14 residues. The CDR3 loop reads CASSSWDSQYEQYF. Written as DNA, the CDR3 is TGTGCCAGCAGCTCCTGGGACAGCCAGTACGAGCAGTACTTC.

The rearrangement links TRBV6-5 to TRBJ2-5, with D uncertain. The V end was cut by 1 base, the J end by 5 bases, with 14 bases between. The CDR3 runs to 15 residues. The germline V gene has CDR1 MNHEY and CDR2 SVGAGI. The DNA of the CDR3 is TGTGCCAGCAGTTACTTAGGGAAAGGCTCGGAGACCCAGTACTTC. This gives the protein CASSYLGKGSETQYF.

This clone was detected once. The chain employs TRBV29-1 and TRBJ2-7; D unresolved. The V and J ends lost 3 bases and 6 bases respectively, with 12 bases between them. The CDR3 runs to 12 residues. Germline V gives CDR1 SQVTM, CDR2 ANQGSEA. The CDR3 loop is CSVEFLVGEQYF. The DNA of the CDR3 is TGCAGCGTTGAGTTTCTAGTGGGCGAGCAGTACTTC.

The CDR3 DNA reads TGTGCCAGTAGTATAGGTGAACACAATGAGCAGTTCTTC. Translating gives CASSIGEHNEQFF. The chain has TRBV19 and TRBJ2-1; D gene uncertain. Germline V gives CDR1 LNHDA, CDR2 SQIVND (reference sequence). The CDR3 sequence is 13 residues long. V gave up 1 base and J gave up 5 bases, with 6 bases separating them.

The J gene is TRBJ2-5, the V gene TRBV6-6; D perhaps matches TRBD2 (6 bases). V shed 0 bases and J shed 5 bases, with 13 bases lying between them. The V gene's germline CDR1 is MNHNY and CDR2 SVGAGI (reference sequence). The CDR3 sequence is 15 residues long. CDR3: CASSYSGTSGETQYF. DNA of the CDR3: TGTGCCAGCAGTTACTCAGGGACTTCTGGGGAGACCCAGTACTTC.

The chain employs TRBV5-5 and TRBJ2-1; weak D call: TRBD2 (5 bases). Germline loops: CDR1 SGHKS, CDR2 YYEKEE (reference sequence). V was clipped by 5 bases and J by 3 bases, with 12 bases between them. CDR3 length equals 14 residues. The CDR3 loop reads CASRVMGDYNEQFF. The CDR3 DNA is TGTGCCAGCAGAGTGATGGGAGACTACAATGAGCAGTTCTTC.

In regard to this clone: The same CDR3 is also encoded by other DNA sequences in this sample. The genes are TRBV9 and TRBJ2-7, with a possible D match to TRBD1 (5 bases). The V end lost 0 bases, the J end lost 7 bases, and 14 bases lay between the germline ends. CDR3 length equals 14 residues. Per germline, CDR1 SGDLS and CDR2 YYNGEE. The CDR3 DNA follows: TGTGCCAGCAGCGTAGGGGGCCAAGGGAATGAGCAGTACTTC. It specifies CASSVGGQGNEQYF.

The chain recombines TRBV5-8 with TRBJ2-2; 7 bases align to TRBD1. Germline trimming cut 3 bases from V and 7 bases from J; bases unmatched to any gene: 6. The CDR3 totals 14 residues. Germline-derived CDR1 and CDR2 are SGHTS and YDEGEE. CDR3 loop: CASSSQGVDGELFF. CDR3 in DNA: TGTGCCAGCAGCTCCCAGGGGGTGGACGGGGAGCTGTTTTTT.

The chain uses TRBV4-1 and TRBJ2-3; D call uncertain. Germline-derived CDR1 and CDR2 are MGHRA and YSYEKL. CDR3 length: 13 amino acids. V dropped 4 bases and J dropped 5 bases, with 10 bases sitting between them. CDR3 in DNA: TGCGCCAGCAGCCCTTTCCCAGGAGATACGCAGTATTTT. Protein sequence: CASSPFPGDTQYF.

The chain uses TRBV27 and TRBJ2-3, with a possible D match to TRBD2 (5 bases). This CDR3 comprises 15 residues. Trimming stripped 1 base from V and 3 bases from J, with 11 bases between. Looked up from germline, CDR1 is MNHEY and CDR2 is SMNVEV (reference sequence). The CDR3 loop is CASSLLGRETDTQYF. CDR3 DNA: TGTGCCAGCAGTTTATTGGGGAGAGAAACAGATACGCAGTATTTT.

A remark on this clone: This sample includes further DNA sequences coding for the same CDR3. The rearrangement uses TRBV27 and TRBJ2-7; 7 positions match TRBD2. This CDR3 comprises 14 residues. Unmatched junction bases numbered 3, after V lost 2 bases and J lost 2 bases. The germline V gene has CDR1 MNHEY and CDR2 SMNVEV (reference sequence). The DNA for the CDR3 is TGTGCCAGCAGTTTAGCTAGCGGCACCTACGAGCAGTACTTC. It translates to CASSLASGTYEQYF.